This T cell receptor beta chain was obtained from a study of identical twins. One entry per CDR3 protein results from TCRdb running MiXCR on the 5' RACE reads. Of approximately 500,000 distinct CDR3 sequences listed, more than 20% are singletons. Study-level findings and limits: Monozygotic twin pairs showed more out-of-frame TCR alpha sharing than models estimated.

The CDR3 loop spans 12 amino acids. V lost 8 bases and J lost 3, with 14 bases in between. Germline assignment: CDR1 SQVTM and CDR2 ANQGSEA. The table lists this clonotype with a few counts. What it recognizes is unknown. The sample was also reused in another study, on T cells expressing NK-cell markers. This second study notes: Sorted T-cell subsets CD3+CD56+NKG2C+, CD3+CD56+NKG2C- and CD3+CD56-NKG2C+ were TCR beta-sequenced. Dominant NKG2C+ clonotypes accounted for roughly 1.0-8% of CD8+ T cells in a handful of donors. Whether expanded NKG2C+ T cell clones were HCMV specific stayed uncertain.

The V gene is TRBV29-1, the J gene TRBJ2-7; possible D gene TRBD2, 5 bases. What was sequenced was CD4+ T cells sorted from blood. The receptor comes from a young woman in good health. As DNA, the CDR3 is TGCAGCATCCTCGGGGAAAACTACGAGCAGTACTTC. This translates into CSILGENYEQYF.